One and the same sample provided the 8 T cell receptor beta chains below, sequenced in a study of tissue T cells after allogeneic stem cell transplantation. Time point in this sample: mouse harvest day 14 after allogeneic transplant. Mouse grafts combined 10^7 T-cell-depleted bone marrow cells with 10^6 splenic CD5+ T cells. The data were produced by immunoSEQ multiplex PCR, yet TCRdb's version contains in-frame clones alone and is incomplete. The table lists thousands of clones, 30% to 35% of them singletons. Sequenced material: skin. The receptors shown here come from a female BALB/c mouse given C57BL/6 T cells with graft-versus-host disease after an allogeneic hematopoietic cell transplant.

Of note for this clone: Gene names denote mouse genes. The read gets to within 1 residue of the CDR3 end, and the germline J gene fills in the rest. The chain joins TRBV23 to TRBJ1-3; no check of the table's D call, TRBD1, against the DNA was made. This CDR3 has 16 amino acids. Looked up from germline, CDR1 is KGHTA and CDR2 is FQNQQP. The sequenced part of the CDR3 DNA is TGCTCCAGCAGTCAATCGTCAGGAAATTCTGGAAATACGCTCTAT. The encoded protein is CSSSQSSGNSGNTLY. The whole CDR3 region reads CSSSQSSGNSGNTLYF. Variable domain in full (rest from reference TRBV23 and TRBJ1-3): DAAVTQKPRYLIKMKGQEAEMKCIPEKGHTAVFWYQQKQSKELKFLIYFQNQQPLDQIDMVKERFSAVCPSSSLCSLGIRTCEAEDSALYLCSSSQSSGNSGNTLYFGEGSRLIVV.

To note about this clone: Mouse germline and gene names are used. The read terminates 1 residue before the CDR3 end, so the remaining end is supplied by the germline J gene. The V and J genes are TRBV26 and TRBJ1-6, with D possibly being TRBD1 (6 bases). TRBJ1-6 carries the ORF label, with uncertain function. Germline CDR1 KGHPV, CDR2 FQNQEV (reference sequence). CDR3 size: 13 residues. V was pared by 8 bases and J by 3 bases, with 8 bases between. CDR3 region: CASRQDYNSPLYF. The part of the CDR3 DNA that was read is TGTGCCAGCCGACAGGACTATAATTCGCCCCTCTAC.

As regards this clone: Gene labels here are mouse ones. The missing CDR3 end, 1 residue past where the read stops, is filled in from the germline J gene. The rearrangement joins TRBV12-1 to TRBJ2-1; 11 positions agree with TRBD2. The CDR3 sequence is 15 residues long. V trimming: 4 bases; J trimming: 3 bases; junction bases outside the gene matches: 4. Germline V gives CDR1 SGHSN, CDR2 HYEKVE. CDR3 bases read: TGTGCCAGCTCCCGGGACTGGGGGCTCTATGCTGAGCAGTTC. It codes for CASSRDWGLYAEQF. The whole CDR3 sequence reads CASSRDWGLYAEQFF.

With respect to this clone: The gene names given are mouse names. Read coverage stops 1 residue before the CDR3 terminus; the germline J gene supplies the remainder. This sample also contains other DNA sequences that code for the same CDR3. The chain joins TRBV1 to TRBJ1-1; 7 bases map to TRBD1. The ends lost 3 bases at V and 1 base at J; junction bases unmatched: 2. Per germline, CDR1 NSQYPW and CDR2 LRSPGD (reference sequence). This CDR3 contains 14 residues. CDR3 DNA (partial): TGCACCTGCAGTGCCCGGGACAGAAACACAGAAGTCTTC. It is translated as CTCSARDRNTEVF. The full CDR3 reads CTCSARDRNTEVFF.

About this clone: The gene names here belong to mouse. The DNA read from the CDR3 is TGTGCCAGCGGTGATAGGCAGGGGTTCACAGAAGTCTTC. This codes for CASGDRQGFTEVF. The entire CDR3 sequence reads CASGDRQGFTEVFF. The chain combines TRBV13-2 with TRBJ1-1, with a weak D call TRBD1 (6 bases). Read coverage stops 1 residue before the CDR3 terminus; the germline J gene supplies the remainder. The V end lost 1 base, the J end lost 4 bases, and 11 bases lay between the germline ends. Germline-derived CDR1 and CDR2 are NNHNN and SYGAGS (reference sequence). This CDR3 spans 14 amino acids.

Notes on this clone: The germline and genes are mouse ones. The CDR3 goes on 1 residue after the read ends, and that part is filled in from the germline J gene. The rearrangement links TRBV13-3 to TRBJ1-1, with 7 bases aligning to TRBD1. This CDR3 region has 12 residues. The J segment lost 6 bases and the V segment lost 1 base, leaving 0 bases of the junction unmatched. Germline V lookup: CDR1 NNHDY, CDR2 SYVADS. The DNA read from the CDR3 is TGTGCCAGCAGTGATAGGGGGCCAGAAGTCTTC. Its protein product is CASSDRGPEVF. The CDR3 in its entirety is CASSDRGPEVFF.

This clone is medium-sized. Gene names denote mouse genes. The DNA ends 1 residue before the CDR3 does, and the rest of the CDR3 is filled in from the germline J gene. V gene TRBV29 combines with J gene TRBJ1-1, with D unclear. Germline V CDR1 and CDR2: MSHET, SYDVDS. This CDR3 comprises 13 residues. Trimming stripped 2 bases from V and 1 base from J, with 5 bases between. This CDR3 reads CASSLTRNTEVFF. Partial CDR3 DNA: TGTGCTAGCAGTTTAACAAGAAACACAGAAGTCTTC. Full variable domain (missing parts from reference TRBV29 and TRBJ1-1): DMKVTQMPRYLIKRMGENVLLECGQDMSHETMYWYRQDPGLGLQLIYISYDVDSNSEGDIPKGYRVSRKKREHFSLILDSAKTNQTSVYFCASSLTRNTEVFFGKGTRLTVV.

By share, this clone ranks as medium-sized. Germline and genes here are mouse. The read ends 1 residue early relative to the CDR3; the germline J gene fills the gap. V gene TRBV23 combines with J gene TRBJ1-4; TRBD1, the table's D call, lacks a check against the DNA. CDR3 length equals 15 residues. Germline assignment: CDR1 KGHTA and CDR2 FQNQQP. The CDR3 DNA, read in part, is TGCTCCAGCAGTCAAAAGGGGTTTTCCAACGAAAGATTATTT. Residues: CSSSQKGFSNERLF. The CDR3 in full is CSSSQKGFSNERLFF. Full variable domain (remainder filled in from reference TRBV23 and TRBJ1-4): DAAVTQKPRYLIKMKGQEAEMKCIPEKGHTAVFWYQQKQSKELKFLIYFQNQQPLDQIDMVKERFSAVCPSSSLCSLGIRTCEAEDSALYLCSSSQKGFSNERLFFGHGTKLSVL.